One sample yielded the 21 T cell receptor beta chains listed below, sequenced in a study of regulatory T cells in long-lasting Graves disease. The time point denotes: newly diagnosed GD, antithyroid drugs for less than 3 months. With RNA extracted from PBMCs as input, the TCR library was made. Arm-PCR of CDR3 regions and iRepertoire HTBI primers were the basis on which TCR beta libraries were built. TCRdb recomputed calls from the multiplex PCR reads with MiXCR, one row per CDR3 protein. The sample records 500,000 or so distinct CDR3 sequences, about 15% being singletons. The sample was also linked to a second study, of T cells in Graves' hyperthyroidism and ophthalmopathy.

The starting material was peripheral blood mononuclear cells (PBMCs), obtained at new diagnosis, from a patient treated with antithyroid drugs. These receptors were obtained from a woman aged 35-60 years with Graves disease.

This clonotype was picked up many times. The chain links TRBV6-1 to TRBJ2-4; D may be TRBD2 (6 bases). V shed 7 bases and J shed 7 bases, with 17 bases lying between them. The CDR3 loop spans 14 amino acids. Germline-derived CDR1 and CDR2 are MNHNS and SASEGT. DNA of the CDR3: TGTGCCAGCACCTCACCCACCCGGGGGAACATTCAGTACTTC. Translated, it gives CASTSPTRGNIQYF.

The sample holds a few counts of this clonotype. The CDR3 does not close with the conserved phenylalanine or tryptophan, likely indicating a read error. V gene TRBV28 combines with J gene TRBJ2-7, with D perhaps assigned TRBD1 or TRBD2 (5 bases each). V lost 4 bases to trimming and J lost 2 bases, with 21 bases between them. This CDR3 contains 17 residues. Germline loops: CDR1 MDHEN, CDR2 SYDVKM. DNA for the CDR3: TGTGCCAGCAGTTCCTATGGGGCCGCGGAGAGGGCCTACGAGCAGTACCTC. This translates into CASSSYGAAERAYEQYL.

This clonotype was counted a few times. The chain carries TRBV20-1 and TRBJ1-4; 8 bases line up with TRBD1. Germline values: CDR1 DFQATT, CDR2 SNEGSKA (reference sequence). Trimming took 3 bases from V and 0 from J; bases not matched to a gene: 0. CDR3 length: 14 residues. The CDR3 spells CSARTGATNEKLFF. DNA of the CDR3: TGCAGTGCTAGGACAGGGGCAACTAATGAAAAACTGTTTTTT.

This clonotype appeared a few times. V and J are TRBV6-5 and TRBJ1-4, with D hard to call. The CDR3 extends over 14 amino acids. Trimming stripped 0 bases from V and 8 bases from J, with 10 bases between. CDR1 is MNHEY and CDR2 is SVGAGI in the germline V gene. The CDR3 spells CASSYSNSHEKLFF. CDR3 nucleotide sequence: TGTGCCAGCAGTTACTCGAATAGTCACGAAAAACTGTTTTTT.

The genes are TRBV7-9 and TRBJ2-2; D gene unclear. V shed 8 bases and J shed 3 bases, with 1 base lying between them. The germline V gene has CDR1 SEHNR and CDR2 FQNEAQ (reference sequence). The CDR3 covers 10 residues. CDR3 nucleotides: TGTGCCAGCGACACCGGGGAGCTGTTTTTT. It codes for CASDTGELFF.

This clonotype was counted ten times or more. The chain carries TRBV6-1 and TRBJ1-1; no reliable D call. CDR1 and CDR2 from the germline V gene are MNHNS and SASEGT. This CDR3 has 13 residues. Trimming took off 5 bases at V and 1 base at J, with 8 bases between the two ends. CDR3: CASSRARNTEAFF. The CDR3 DNA reads as TGTGCCAGCAGTAGAGCACGGAACACTGAAGCTTTCTTT.

This clonotype was counted ten times or more. The genes are TRBV11-2 and TRBJ2-7; the D gene is possibly TRBD1 (7 bases). The germline V gene encodes CDR1 SGHAT and CDR2 FQNNGV. Trimming left V 3 bases short and J 2 bases short, with 11 bases between. CDR3 length: 14 residues. The CDR3 coding sequence is TGTGCCAGCAGCTTTTCAGGGGGGACCTACGAGCAGTACTTC. Translated: CASSFSGGTYEQYF.

As concerns this clonotype: This clone may be a read error of a much larger clone one base away. The rearrangement joins TRBV12-3 or TRBV12-4 to TRBJ2-5; TRBD2 aligns across 9 bases. The CDR3 covers 16 residues. Unmatched junction bases numbered 13, after V lost 4 bases and J lost 7 bases. Here the CDR3 DNA reads TGTGCCAGCAGTTCCGGGCTAGCGGGGCCCGAGGGGACCCAGTACTTC. It encodes CASSSGLAGPEGTQYF.

This clonotype appeared a few times. The chain couples TRBV5-1 to TRBJ2-3; 12 positions agree with TRBD2. The CDR3 is 18 amino acids. Germline CDR1 SGHRS, CDR2 YFSETQ. Trimming at V came to 6 bases and at J to 3 bases, leaving 14 bases not matched to a gene. The CDR3 DNA sequence: TGCGCCAGCACCCACGGACTCGGGCTAGCGGGGGGGACAGATACGCAGTATTTT. Translated, it gives CASTHGLGLAGGTDTQYF.

At least ten counts were recorded for this clonotype. The rearrangement uses TRBV7-9 and TRBJ2-7, with TRBD1 matching over 7 bases. The CDR3 runs 13 residues. The V and J ends lost 5 bases and 6 bases, in that order; junction bases with no gene match: 7. The germline CDR1 and CDR2 sequences are SEHNR and FQNEAQ (reference sequence). DNA of the CDR3: TGTGCCAGCAGCCGCGAGACAGGGAGCGAGCAGTACTTC. Translated: CASSRETGSEQYF.

This clonotype was observed at least ten times. The chain couples TRBV30 to TRBJ1-2; D unclear. V was clipped by 0 bases and J by 6 bases, with 8 bases between them. Germline V gives CDR1 GTSNPN, CDR2 SVGIG (reference sequence). The CDR3 extends over 12 amino acids. The DNA of the CDR3 is TGTGCCTGGAGTGTAGTAGGGAATGGCTACACCTTC. It yields the protein CAWSVVGNGYTF.

This clonotype occurred many times. The chain has TRBV20-1 and TRBJ2-7; tentatively, D is TRBD1 or TRBD2 (6 bases each). V shed 6 bases and J shed 0 bases, with 12 bases lying between them. The CDR3 spans 13 residues. CDR1 is DFQATT, CDR2 SNEGSKA, per germline (reference sequence). This CDR3 reads CSAQGGTSYEQYF. The DNA for the CDR3 is TGCAGTGCCCAAGGGGGGACCTCCTACGAGCAGTACTTC.

This chain connects TRBV12-5 to TRBJ2-5; 10 nucleotides align to TRBD2. V lost 7 bases to trimming and J lost 5 bases; unmatched junction nucleotides: 7. The germline gives CDR1 LGHNT, CDR2 FRNRAP. The CDR3 is 14 amino acids. The CDR3 DNA follows: TGTGCTAGTGCTAGTAGCGGGGGGCTTGAGACCCAGTACTTC. It specifies CASASSGGLETQYF.

This clonotype was picked up many times. The chain joins TRBV30 to TRBJ2-3; D is possibly TRBD1 (5 bases). V lost 4 bases and J lost 4, with 12 bases in between. The germline V gene has CDR1 GTSNPN and CDR2 SVGIG (reference sequence). CDR3 size: 13 residues. As DNA, the CDR3 is TGTGCCTGGAATAGGGGTGGCGCAGATACGCAGTATTTT. Translation: CAWNRGGADTQYF.

The chain joins TRBV4-1 to TRBJ2-1, with 8 positions matching TRBD1. Losses at the gene ends were 0 bases for V and 8 bases for J; bases not matched to a gene: 6. Germline V lookup: CDR1 MGHRA, CDR2 YSYEKL. This CDR3 has 15 amino acids. This CDR3 is CASSQDRTGIDEQFF. As DNA, the CDR3 is TGCGCCAGCAGCCAAGATCGGACAGGGATCGATGAGCAGTTCTTC.

A word on this clonotype: With a far larger clone one base away, a read error is the likely cause. The chain employs TRBV7-8 and TRBJ2-7; D not certain. The germline V gene has CDR1 SGHVS and CDR2 FQNEAQ. V was cut by 5 bases and J by 2 bases, with 10 bases left in between. The CDR3 is made up of 13 amino acids. The DNA for the CDR3 is TGTGCCAGCAGCCCCAGTAGGGCCTACGAGCAGTACTTC. It encodes CASSPSRAYEQYF.

J is TRBJ1-5 and V is TRBV18, with D possibly being TRBD1 (5 bases). The CDR3 has 16 amino acids. Germline V gene data show CDR1 as KGHSH and CDR2 as LQKENI. V was pared by 4 bases and J by 0 bases, with 13 bases between. The CDR3 region has the DNA TGTGCCAGCTCACTGGGGCTGGTTTATAGCAATCAGCCCCAGCATTTT. Protein: CASSLGLVYSNQPQHF.

This chain connects TRBV20-1 to TRBJ1-1; TRBD1 might be the D (5 bases). Germline CDR1 reads DFQATT; CDR2 reads SNEGSKA (reference sequence). Between the trimmed V and J ends, which lost 3 bases and 5 bases, there was a span of 16 bases. CDR3 size: 14 residues. The CDR3 nucleotides are TGCAGTGCTAGCTCCGGGGGGGGAGGAACTGAAGCTTTCTTT. Translation: CSASSGGGGTEAFF.

The rearrangement links TRBV7-9 to TRBJ2-7; TRBD2 matches 14 bases. Germline CDR1 reads SEHNR; CDR2 reads FQNEAQ (reference sequence). J lost 3 bases, V lost 5 bases, and 12 bases had no gene match. The CDR3 consists of 18 residues. The CDR3 spells CASSPPGLAGELNYEQYF. As DNA, the CDR3 is TGTGCCAGCAGCCCACCGGGACTAGCGGGGGAGTTAAACTACGAGCAGTACTTC. The full variable domain, rest sourced from reference TRBV7-9 and TRBJ2-7, is DTGVSQNPRHKITKRGQNVTFRCDPISEHNRLYWYRQTLGQGPEFLTYFQNEAQLEKSRLLSDRFSAERPKGSFSTLEIQRTEQGDSAMYLCASSPPGLAGELNYEQYFGPGTRLTVT.

The rearrangement links TRBV20-1 to TRBJ2-7, with D maybe TRBD2 (6 bases). Germline V gene sequence: CDR1 DFQATT, CDR2 SNEGSKA (reference sequence). Deletions cut 5 bases from V and 5 bases from J, with 19 bases between. The length of the CDR3 is 14 residues. CDR3 DNA sequence: TGCAGTGCTGGCCGGGACTTTCCCCTTGACGAGCAGTACTTC. This translates into CSAGRDFPLDEQYF.

This clonotype was seen more than once but under ten times. The chain is built from TRBV5-1 and TRBJ1-1, with unresolved D. This CDR3 has 13 residues. Germline lookup yields CDR1 SGHRS and CDR2 YFSETQ. Trimming removed 4 bases from V and 3 bases from J, with 10 bases in between. For the CDR3, the DNA is TGCGCCAGCAGCCTGGCGGCTTACACTGAAGCTTTCTTT. This translates into CASSLAAYTEAFF.